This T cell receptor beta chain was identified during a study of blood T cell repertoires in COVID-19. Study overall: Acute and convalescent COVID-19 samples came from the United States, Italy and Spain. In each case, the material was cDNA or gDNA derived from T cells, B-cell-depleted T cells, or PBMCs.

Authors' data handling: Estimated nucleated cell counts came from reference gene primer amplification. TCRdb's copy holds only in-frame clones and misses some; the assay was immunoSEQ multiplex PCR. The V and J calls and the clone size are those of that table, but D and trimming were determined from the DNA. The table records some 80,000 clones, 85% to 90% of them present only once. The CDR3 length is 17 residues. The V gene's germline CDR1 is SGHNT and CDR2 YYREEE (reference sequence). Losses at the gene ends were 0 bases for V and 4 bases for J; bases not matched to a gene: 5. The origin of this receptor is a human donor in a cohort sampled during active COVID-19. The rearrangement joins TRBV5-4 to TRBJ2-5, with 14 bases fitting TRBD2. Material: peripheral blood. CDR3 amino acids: CASSLGGLAGAGETQYF. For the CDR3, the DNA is TGTGCCAGCAGCTTGGGGGGACTAGCGGGAGCTGGAGAGACCCAGTACTTC.